Detailed here is one T cell receptor (beta chain). This entry is derived from a study of T cell changes during pregnancy in multiple sclerosis. Data came from immunoSEQ multiplex PCR; TCRdb stores just in-frame clones and leaves some out. This sample carries 45,000 to 55,000 clones, almost 95% of them seen once, and the ten largest clones take approximately 0.9%. Germline V gives CDR1 SQVTM, CDR2 ANQGSEA. Trimming took 4 bases from V and 4 from J, leaving 14 bases between them. The CDR3 spans 14 residues. The clonotype originates from a female donor in good health, enrolled as a control in a pregnancy study. The sample in question was CD4+ T cells from peripheral blood mononuclear cells, obtained in the second trimester of pregnancy. V is TRBV29-1 and J is TRBJ2-1; weak D call: TRBD2 (6 bases). CDR3 loop: CSVVGGSAYNEQFF. The CDR3 coding sequence is TGCAGCGTTGTTGGGGGGTCAGCGTACAATGAGCAGTTCTTC.